The clone carrying this T cell receptor beta chain was counted a few times. How the authors handled the data: Reference gene primer amplification in the assay estimated nucleated cell counts. The protocol was immunoSEQ multiplex PCR, while the TCRdb copy is restricted to in-frame clones and leaves out a portion. From that table come the V and J calls and clone size; the DNA was used to work out D and trimming. The sample includes about 190,000 clones, 70% to 90% seen only once; the top ten take 5% to 7.5%. Germline-derived CDR1 and CDR2 are SGHTA and FQGTGA. The CDR3 spans 17 residues. With V trimmed by 0 bases and J by 2 bases, 5 bases remained unmatched. The data belong to a study of blood T cell repertoires in COVID-19. Overall study: The United States, Italy and Spain provided the acute and convalescent COVID-19 samples. From T cells, B-cell-depleted T cells, or PBMCs came the material, which was cDNA or gDNA.

This chain links TRBV7-3 with TRBJ2-2; TRBD1 matches 8 bases. The sequencing input was peripheral blood. This clonotype was obtained from a woman in her thirties or forties who had recovered from COVID-19. The CDR3 DNA reads as TGTGCCAGCAGCTTAACAGGGCAGGGGGCCAACACCGGGGAGCTGTTTTTT. Encoded protein: CASSLTGQGANTGELFF.